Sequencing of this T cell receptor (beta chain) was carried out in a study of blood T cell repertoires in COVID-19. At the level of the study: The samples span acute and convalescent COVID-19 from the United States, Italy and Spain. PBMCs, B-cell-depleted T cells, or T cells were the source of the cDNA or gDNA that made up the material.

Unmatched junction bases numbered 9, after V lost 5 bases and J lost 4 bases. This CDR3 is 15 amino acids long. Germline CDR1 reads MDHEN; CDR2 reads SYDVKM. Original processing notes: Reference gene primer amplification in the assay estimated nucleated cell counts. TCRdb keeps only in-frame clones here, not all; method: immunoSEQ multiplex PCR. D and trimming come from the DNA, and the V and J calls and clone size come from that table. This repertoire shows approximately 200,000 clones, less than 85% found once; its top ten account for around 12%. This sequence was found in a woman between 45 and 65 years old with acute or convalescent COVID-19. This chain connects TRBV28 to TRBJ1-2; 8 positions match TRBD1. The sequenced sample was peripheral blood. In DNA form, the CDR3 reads TGTGCCAGCAGTGTCACAGGGGGAGAGAGCTATGGCTACACCTTC. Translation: CASSVTGGESYGYTF.